The 28 T cell receptor beta chains reported below all come from one sample, sequenced in a study of T cells of healthy individuals. TCRdb used MiXCR to reprocess the 5' RACE reads, holding one entry per CDR3 protein. Of 53,000 or so distinct CDR3 sequences listed, about 15% are singletons. These receptors originate from a human donor in good health.

This chain links TRBV12-3 or TRBV12-4 with TRBJ1-6, with D hard to call. V dropped 4 bases and J dropped 11 bases, with 9 bases sitting between them. The CDR3 spans 12 residues. Here the CDR3 reads CASSSRMPPLHF. As DNA, the CDR3 is TGTGCCAGCAGTTCGAGGATGCCACCCCTCCACTTT.

This clonotype was recorded many times. The gene calls are TRBV19 and TRBJ2-1; D is unresolved. Germline lookup yields CDR1 LNHDA and CDR2 SQIVND (reference sequence). V was cut by 6 bases and J by 7 bases, with 16 bases left in between. The CDR3 loop spans 14 amino acids. CDR3 amino acids: CASRLTHRRNEQFF. CDR3 DNA: TGTGCCAGTAGACTTACCCATAGGCGGAATGAGCAGTTCTTC.

The chain combines TRBV24-1 with TRBJ2-3; D is ambiguous. The V and J ends lost 3 bases and 2 bases respectively, with 17 bases between them. Germline V gene lookup returns CDR1 KGHDR and CDR2 SFDVKD. The CDR3 totals 17 residues. The CDR3 protein is CATSDPTIGTHTDTQYF. In DNA form, the CDR3 reads TGTGCCACCAGTGATCCGACGATTGGCACTCACACAGATACGCAGTATTTT.

This clonotype showed up many times. The chain has TRBV24-1 and TRBJ2-6, with D possibly matching TRBD1 (6 bases). The CDR3 extends over 16 amino acids. Germline V gives CDR1 KGHDR, CDR2 SFDVKD. V shed 4 bases and J shed 2 bases, with 11 bases lying between them. The CDR3 loop is CATSDRTVPGANVLTF. In nucleotides, the CDR3 is TGTGCCACCAGTGACCGGACAGTTCCTGGGGCCAACGTCCTGACTTTC.

This chain connects TRBV20-1 to TRBJ2-5, with D unclear. V shed 3 bases and J shed 5 bases, with 19 bases lying between them. Germline V CDR1 and CDR2: DFQATT, SNEGSKA (reference sequence). The length of the CDR3 is 15 residues. CDR3 DNA: TGCAGTGCTAGGGCGCCCCCCCGCTTGGGGGAGACCCAGTACTTC. Translating gives CSARAPPRLGETQYF.

The rearrangement joins TRBV12-5 to TRBJ1-2, with 7 bases fitting TRBD1. Germline values: CDR1 LGHNT, CDR2 FRNRAP. The V gene end was trimmed by 3 bases and the J gene end by 5 bases; junction bases not matched to a gene: 6. The CDR3 contains 14 residues. CDR3 bases: TGTGCTAGTGGTTTCTCGGGGACAGCGTATGGCTACACCTTC. Translation: CASGFSGTAYGYTF.

Many counts were recorded for this clonotype. V gene TRBV4-3 combines with J gene TRBJ2-7; tentative D call: TRBD2 (7 bases). The CDR3 extends over 19 amino acids. Trimming stripped 1 base from V and 2 bases from J, with 24 bases between. Looked up from germline, CDR1 is LGHNA and CDR2 is YSLEER. The CDR3 here is CASSQGYGGTLNSPYEQYF. CDR3 DNA sequence: TGCGCCAGCAGCCAAGGGTACGGGGGGACACTAAACTCCCCCTACGAGCAGTACTTC.

This clonotype was seen repeatedly, ten times or more. The chain is built from TRBV5-1 and TRBJ1-6; TRBD1 matches at 7 bases. With 5 bases clipped from V and 3 bases from J, the junction kept 2 bases outside the gene matches. Germline V CDR1 and CDR2: SGHRS, YFSETQ. CDR3 length equals 14 residues. CDR3: CASSRDSYNSPLHF. As DNA, the CDR3 is TGCGCCAGCAGTCGGGACAGCTATAATTCACCCCTCCACTTT.

This clonotype was detected ten times or more. The CDR3 here is CASRPGQLTDTQYF. DNA for the CDR3: TGTGCCAGTAGACCGGGACAGCTCACAGATACGCAGTATTTT. The genes are TRBV19 and TRBJ2-3; 7 nucleotides align to TRBD1. With V trimmed by 6 bases and J by 2 bases, 5 bases remained unmatched. Germline V gives CDR1 LNHDA, CDR2 SQIVND (reference sequence). This CDR3 has 14 amino acids. Full variable domain (rest looked up from reference TRBV19 and TRBJ2-3): DGGITQSPKYLFRKEGQNVTLSCEQNLNHDAMYWYRQDPGQGLRLIYYSQIVNDFQKGDIAEGYSVSREKKESFPLTVTSAQKNPTAFYLCASRPGQLTDTQYFGPGTRLTVL.

This clonotype has ten or more counts. The gene calls are TRBV20-1 and TRBJ2-4; TRBD2 agrees at 8 bases. This CDR3 has 14 amino acids. Germline-derived CDR1 and CDR2 are DFQATT and SNEGSKA (reference sequence). The J segment lost 3 bases and the V segment lost 5 bases, leaving 6 bases of the junction unmatched. The CDR3 reads CSASLLAGKNIQYF. CDR3 coding DNA: TGCAGTGCTTCCCTCCTAGCGGGCAAAAACATTCAGTACTTC.

Comment on this clonotype: A much larger clone sits a single nucleotide away, making a read error possible. It is likely a read error, because the conserved phenylalanine at the end of the CDR3 is missing. This chain links TRBV6-2 or TRBV6-3 with TRBJ2-1, with 8 bases identical to TRBD2. The CDR3 is 14 amino acids. Germline trimming cut 6 bases from V and 2 bases from J; bases unmatched to any gene: 3. The V gene's germline CDR1 is MNHEY and CDR2 SVGEGT. The CDR3 DNA follows: TGTGCCAGCAGGCGGGGGGCCGCCTACAATGAGCAGTTCCTC. Amino acid sequence: CASRRGAAYNEQFL.

This clonotype has just a few counts. V gene TRBV12-3 or TRBV12-4 combines with J gene TRBJ1-1; D not certain. The CDR3 consists of 16 residues. V lost 2 bases and J lost 5, with 18 bases in between. This CDR3 reads CASSLPTRRSGTEAFF. CDR3 nucleotide sequence: TGTGCCAGCAGTTTACCCACCCGTCGTTCCGGGACTGAAGCTTTCTTT.

This clonotype was observed at least ten times. The chain has TRBV20-1 and TRBJ2-5; 11 nucleotides align to TRBD1. The CDR3 spans 15 residues. V gave up 5 bases and J gave up 4 bases; unmatched junction bases: 9. Germline V gives CDR1 DFQATT, CDR2 SNEGSKA (reference sequence). This CDR3 reads CSAPSDRGRGETQYF. The DNA for the CDR3 is TGCAGTGCTCCTTCGGACAGGGGGCGCGGAGAGACCCAGTACTTC.

The rearrangement links TRBV20-1 to TRBJ1-1; the D is unclear. This CDR3 region has 12 residues. Trimming took 5 bases from V and 1 from J, leaving 8 bases between them. Germline V CDR1 and CDR2: DFQATT, SNEGSKA (reference sequence). The CDR3 sequence is CSARHTNTEAFF. In DNA, the CDR3 is TGCAGTGCTCGTCACACGAACACTGAAGCTTTCTTT.

This chain links TRBV7-2 with TRBJ2-3; 7 bases agree with TRBD2. This CDR3 is 15 amino acids long. Germline lookup yields CDR1 SGHTA and CDR2 FQGNSA. The J segment lost 4 bases and the V segment lost 2 bases, leaving 6 bases of the junction unmatched. CDR3 bases: TGTGCCAGCAGCTTACTAGCGGAGCGGGCAGATACGCAGTATTTT. Residues: CASSLLAERADTQYF.

The chain joins TRBV5-1 to TRBJ2-3, with D uncertain. Trimming stripped 2 bases from V and 0 bases from J, with 16 bases between. The germline V gene has CDR1 SGHRS and CDR2 YFSETQ. CDR3 length: 17 amino acids. CDR3 DNA: TGCGCCAGCAGCTTCGCCCAGTTAGAATCTAGCACAGATACGCAGTATTTT. Protein: CASSFAQLESSTDTQYF.

This clonotype turned up a few times. The CDR3 coding sequence is TGTGCCAGCAGGGGACAGCTCGGCCAGCCCCAGCATTTT. It codes for CASRGQLGQPQHF. The chain couples TRBV2 to TRBJ1-5; TRBD1 aligns across 7 bases. This CDR3 has 13 residues. With V trimmed by 6 bases and J by 7 bases, 6 bases remained unmatched. CDR1 is SNHLY and CDR2 is FYNNEI in the germline V gene.

This clonotype was recorded a few times. The rearrangement uses TRBV20-1 and TRBJ1-1; TRBD1 might be the D (6 bases). Germline CDR1 reads DFQATT; CDR2 reads SNEGSKA (reference sequence). The V and J ends lost 2 bases and 2 bases respectively, with 15 bases between them. This CDR3 is built from 15 residues. The CDR3 nucleotides are TGCAGTGCTAGACCGTGGGAACAGGGAAACACTGAAGCTTTCTTT. Translated, it gives CSARPWEQGNTEAFF.

In this sample, this clonotype turned up many times. This rearrangement joins TRBV6-5 to TRBJ2-7; D uncertain. The germline V gene has CDR1 MNHEY and CDR2 SVGAGI. The CDR3 consists of 13 residues. The CDR3 is CACHSFNSYEQYF. The CDR3 DNA reads as TGTGCTTGCCACAGCTTCAACTCCTACGAGCAGTACTTC.

This clonotype came up many times. The chain has TRBV6-6 and TRBJ1-6, with TRBD1 matching 8 bases. Germline loops: CDR1 MNHNY, CDR2 SVGAGI (reference sequence). The CDR3 has 18 amino acids. J gave up 7 bases and V 6 bases, and 17 bases lay outside the gene matches. The CDR3 is CASSDSDSRGRVNSPLHF. CDR3 DNA sequence: TGTGCCAGCAGCGATTCTGATAGCAGGGGGCGCGTAAATTCACCCCTCCACTTT.

This clonotype came up a few times. J is TRBJ2-7 and V is TRBV6-2 or TRBV6-3; D might be TRBD1 (5 bases). V was pared by 4 bases and J by 6 bases, with 13 bases between. The CDR3 runs 13 residues. Germline CDR1 and CDR2: MNHEY and SVGEGT. The CDR3 reads CASSSWKGREQYF. CDR3 coding DNA: TGTGCCAGCAGTTCATGGAAGGGGCGCGAGCAGTACTTC.

This clonotype came up many times. The CDR3 loop is CASSRDRDRGEQYF. CDR3 DNA: TGCGCCAGCAGCCGAGACAGGGACAGGGGCGAGCAGTACTTC. The chain has TRBV4-3 and TRBJ2-7; TRBD1 matches at 10 bases. This CDR3 comprises 14 residues. With 4 bases clipped from V and 6 bases from J, the junction kept 6 bases outside the gene matches. Germline values: CDR1 LGHNA, CDR2 YSLEER.

This clonotype was observed a few times. V gene TRBV12-3 or TRBV12-4 combines with J gene TRBJ2-7; the match to TRBD2 covers 10 bases. The CDR3 runs 22 residues. V lost 8 bases to trimming and J lost 2 bases; unmatched junction nucleotides: 30. CDR3 coding DNA: TGTGCCAGCTCATCGTGGGGGAACCGACAGGCCGGACTAGCGGCATCAACCTACGAGCAGTACTTC. Translating gives CASSSWGNRQAGLAASTYEQYF.

This clonotype was seen more than once but under ten times. J is TRBJ1-2 and V is TRBV19; possible D gene TRBD1, 5 bases. This CDR3 has 13 residues. Germline-derived CDR1 and CDR2 are LNHDA and SQIVND (reference sequence). Trimming stripped 7 bases from V and 8 bases from J, with 17 bases between. The CDR3 sequence is CASTSGDGRGYTF. The CDR3 DNA is TGTGCCAGTACCTCCGGGGACGGCCGGGGCTACACCTTC.

There are a few counts of this clonotype. CDR3 sequence: CASSLVKETQYF. DNA of the CDR3: TGTGCCAGCAGCTTGGTAAAGGAGACCCAGTACTTC. The genes are TRBV7-2 and TRBJ2-5; D uncertain. The CDR3 sequence is 12 residues long. The V end lost 3 bases, the J end lost 5 bases, and 7 bases lay between the germline ends. Germline V gene sequence: CDR1 SGHTA, CDR2 FQGNSA.

In this sample, this clonotype turned up a few times. This rearrangement joins TRBV10-3 to TRBJ2-3; 7 bases align to TRBD1. The germline CDR1 and CDR2 sequences are ENHRY and SYGVKD. There are 14 residues in the CDR3. V lost 6 bases to trimming and J lost 0 bases; unmatched junction nucleotides: 3. CDR3 residues: CAISRQGSTDTQYF. CDR3 bases: TGTGCCATCAGCCGACAGGGAAGCACAGATACGCAGTATTTT.

The chain has TRBV3-1 and TRBJ1-1; no firm D call. Germline-derived CDR1 and CDR2 are LGHDT and YNNKEL (reference sequence). The CDR3 is 14 amino acids. V lost 0 bases and J 4 bases, leaving 9 bases between the germline ends. Here the CDR3 reads CASSQDGDTTEAFF. The CDR3 DNA follows: TGTGCCAGCAGCCAAGACGGAGATACCACTGAAGCTTTCTTT.

The chain is built from TRBV6-1 and TRBJ1-6; no reliable D call. Germline V gene lookup returns CDR1 MNHNS and CDR2 SASEGT. V lost 4 bases and J 7 bases, leaving 8 bases between the germline ends. The CDR3 totals 13 residues. The CDR3 is CASSVGSNSPLHF. CDR3 sequence (DNA): TGTGCCAGCAGTGTTGGGTCGAATTCACCCCTCCACTTT.